A single TCR beta chain is shown here with its context. The data were obtained in a study of technical replicates of blood from a few donors. Sequencing used immunoSEQ multiplex PCR; TCRdb keeps in-frame clones, though not all of them. The sample contains approximately 88,000 clones, roughly 94% of which appear only once. Sequencing was performed on T cells isolated from PBMCs. The clonotype comes from a human donor in good health.

In DNA, the CDR3 is TGCGCCAGCAGCTCGGGACAGGGCCCCAAGGGCGCTTATGGCTACACCTTC. Translated, it gives CASSSGQGPKGAYGYTF. The rearrangement links TRBV5-1 to TRBJ1-2; 9 nucleotides line up with TRBD1. The germline V gene has CDR1 SGHRS and CDR2 YFSETQ. CDR3 size: 17 residues. V lost 3 bases, J lost 5 bases, and 14 bases stayed unmatched.